This TCR beta chain is drawn from a study of radiation and T cells in renal cell carcinoma. As for time point: blood 4 weeks post-SBRT, at nephrectomy. Treatment noted: 15 Gy SBRT to primary tumor, nephrectomy 4 weeks later. Nephrectomy followed 15 Gy stereotactic body radiation by 4 weeks. Germline V gene sequence: CDR1 MNHNY, CDR2 SVGAGI (reference sequence). The V gene lost 7 bases and the J gene lost 3 bases, with 15 bases spanning the gap. This CDR3 has 14 residues. Generated by immunoSEQ multiplex PCR, the TCRdb table keeps only in-frame clones and is missing some. This sample has 150,000 to 200,000 clones, with less than 90% found just once.

Sequencing was performed on blood, taken from a patient whose treatment included radiotherapy and nephrectomy. This receptor was obtained from a woman aged 50 to 60 with renal cell carcinoma. V and J are TRBV6-6 and TRBJ1-1, with D unclear. CDR3 nucleotides: TGTGCCAGCACCCGACCGGCGGCCCACACTGAAGCTTTCTTT. Translation gives CASTRPAAHTEAFF.